This is a list of T cell receptor beta chains from one sample in a study of breast tumors, draining lymph nodes, adjacent tissues. TCRdb analysed the multiplex PCR reads with MiXCR anew, one entry per CDR3 protein. Of approximately 12,000 distinct CDR3 sequences in the sample, about 34% were seen once. Sequenced input: breast tumor tissue. These receptors originate from a female donor with breast cancer. Some clones in this sample may be carry-over from other donors' samples. CDR3s include the opening cysteine and the closing phenylalanine or tryptophan. The order of the fields is D gene, V gene, J gene, clone size, CDR3 DNA, CDR3 protein. A D gene is named only where the DNA matches it firmly. Rows give clone size only sometimes, using once, few, many, or a class for an expanded clone.

TRBD2	TRBV6-1	TRBJ2-7	many	TGTGCCAGCAGTGAAACTAGCGGGAGCTCCTACGAGCAGTACTTC	CASSETSGSSYEQYF
NA	TRBV25-1	TRBJ2-1	NA	TGTGCCAGCAGTGAGTTCGAGGGGGGGTACAATGAGCAGTTCTTC	CASSEFEGGYNEQFF
TRBD1	TRBV12-3/TRBV12-4	TRBJ2-2	NA	TGTGCCAGCAGCTATTTACAGGGGTCCGGGGAGCTGTTTTTT	CASSYLQGSGELFF
NA	TRBV20-1	TRBJ1-1	NA	TGCAGTGCCTCGAACTCCGGGTCTGGAGCTTTCTTT	CSASNSGSGAFF
NA	TRBV11-2	TRBJ2-7	many	TGTGCCAGCAGCTTAGGGACTACCTACGAGCAGTACTTC	CASSLGTTYEQYF
TRBD1	TRBV6-1	TRBJ2-1	medium-sized	TGTGCCAGCACCCGAATCGGACAGGGGTTAGTCGATGAGCAGTTCTTC	CASTRIGQGLVDEQFF
NA	TRBV10-3	TRBJ2-3	NA	TGTGCCATCAGTGAGTCGGGCGGCACAGATACGCAGTATTTT	CAISESGGTDTQYF
TRBD2	TRBV7-2	TRBJ2-7	NA	TGTGCCAGCAGCTCGGGACTAGCGGGAGCCGAGCAGTACTTC	CASSSGLAGAEQYF
NA	TRBV30	TRBJ1-2	many	TGTGCCTGGAGACAGACAGCTAACTATGGCTACACCTTC	CAWRQTANYGYTF
NA	TRBV7-2	TRBJ2-3	medium-sized	TGTGCCAGCAGCAATCTAGGGGGAGGGGATACGCAGTATTTT	CASSNLGGGDTQYF
NA	TRBV29-1	TRBJ2-5	many	TGCAGCGCCGCATCTTTGCTAGATCGTGTGACCCAGTACTTC	CSAASLLDRVTQYF
TRBD2	TRBV4-1	TRBJ2-3	many	TGCGCCAGCAGCCAAGGAGAAGCGGGACCTACGCATACGCAGTATTTT	CASSQGEAGPTHTQYF
TRBD1	TRBV20-1	TRBJ2-7	NA	TGCAGTGCTCGGGACAGCGTTCTCGAGCGGTACTTC	CSARDSVLERYF
NA	TRBV5-1	TRBJ2-3	many	TGCGCCAGCAGCTTGGGGGGGCCGGAAGATACGCAGTATTTT	CASSLGGPEDTQYF
TRBD2	TRBV29-1	TRBJ2-4	NA	TGCAGCGTTGCGGCGCTAGCGGGGGGGCCGGTCAAAAACATTCAGTACTTC	CSVAALAGGPVKNIQYF
NA	TRBV5-4	TRBJ2-1	many	TGTGCCAGCAGCTCTGGAGGGGGAACCTACAATGAGCAGTTCTTC	CASSSGGGTYNEQFF
TRBD1	TRBV9	TRBJ2-1	many	TGTGCCAGCAGCGCCGGGGGGACAGGGTACAATGAGCAGTTCTTC	CASSAGGTGYNEQFF
NA	TRBV5-6	TRBJ2-3	NA	TGTGCCAGCAGCTTATTAACCGACTCTAGCACAGATACGCAGTATTTT	CASSLLTDSSTDTQYF
NA	TRBV30	TRBJ1-5	many	TGTGCCTGGAGTCGGACCGGGAGGGGAAGCAATCAGCCCCAGCATTTT	CAWSRTGRGSNQPQHF
TRBD2	TRBV6-6	TRBJ2-1	NA	TGTGCCAGCAGTCGAAGGGGGACTAGCGTTAACAATGAGCAGTTCTTC	CASSRRGTSVNNEQFF
NA	TRBV3-1	TRBJ1-4	many	TGTGCCAGCAGCCATGGGACAACCAAACTGTTTTTT	CASSHGTTKLFF
NA	TRBV5-5	TRBJ2-3	NA	TGTGCCAGCAGCTTGACGGGGGATACGCAGTATTTT	CASSLTGDTQYF
NA	TRBV6-2/TRBV6-3	TRBJ1-5	many	TGTGCCAGCAGTTACAACAGTAATCAGCCCCAGCATTTT	CASSYNSNQPQHF
TRBD1	TRBV3-1	TRBJ2-5	many	TGTGCCAGCAGCCAAACCTCGGGACAGGGGCTAGGGGAGACCCAGTACTTC	CASSQTSGQGLGETQYF
TRBD1	TRBV18	TRBJ2-2	many	TGTGCCAGCTCAACCCGACAGGGTGAACTCACCGGGGAGCTGTTTTTT	CASSTRQGELTGELFF
NA	TRBV7-9	TRBJ2-1	many	TGTGCCAGCAGCACCTACTTCACCCCCTACTACAATGAGCAGTTCTTC	CASSTYFTPYYNEQFF
TRBD2	TRBV7-8	TRBJ2-3	many	TGTGCCAGCAGACGACTAGCGGGAGGTAGGGAAGATACGCAGTATTTT	CASRRLAGGREDTQYF
NA	TRBV2	TRBJ1-6	medium-sized	TGTGCCAGCAGACAGATTAATTCACCCCTCCACTTT	CASRQINSPLHF
NA	TRBV5-5	TRBJ1-6	NA	TGTGCCAGCAGCTTGTGGGGGGCGCGCACCTATAATTCACCCCTCCACTTT	CASSLWGARTYNSPLHF
TRBD1	TRBV2	TRBJ1-1	few	TGTGCCAGCAGGGATACAGGGGGCGGACCAGAAGCTTTCTTT	CASRDTGGGPEAFF
TRBD2	TRBV5-1	TRBJ2-1	NA	TGCGCCAGCAGCTTGGGACTAGCGGGAGGGGGTGAGCAGTTCTTC	CASSLGLAGGGEQFF
NA	TRBV20-1	TRBJ2-1	NA	TGCAGTGCTTCTCATACAGGGATCCCCTACAATGAGCAGTTCTTC	CSASHTGIPYNEQFF
TRBD2	TRBV6-4	TRBJ2-3	many	TGTGCCAGCAGTGACTCTAGCGGGGGCACAGATACGCAGTATTTT	CASSDSSGGTDTQYF
TRBD1	TRBV5-4	TRBJ2-5	many	TGTGCCAGCAGCTCTTCCAGGGGGCTCGGAGAGACCCAGTACTTC	CASSSSRGLGETQYF
NA	TRBV20-1	TRBJ1-3	many	TGCAGTGCTAGAGCTCTCAGGTTTTCCTCTGGAAACACCATATATTTT	CSARALRFSSGNTIYF
NA	TRBV5-1	TRBJ2-7	medium-sized	TGCGCCAGCAGCCCCTCGGCTCTCTCCTACGAGCAGTACTTC	CASSPSALSYEQYF
NA	TRBV7-9	TRBJ2-2	many	TGTGCCAGCAGCTTAGTTTCCGGGGAGCTGTTTTTT	CASSLVSGELFF
NA	TRBV19	TRBJ1-2	NA	TGTGCCAGTAGTATATTGTGGGACCGAGTTACTAACTATGGCTACACCTTC	CASSILWDRVTNYGYTF
NA	TRBV27	TRBJ1-6	many	TGTGCCAGCAGTCTAGGGGGGGACGGCTTTTCACCCCTCCACTTT	CASSLGGDGFSPLHF
TRBD1	TRBV7-6	TRBJ1-3	NA	TGTGCCAGCAGCTCTCAGCAGGGGGGTGCTGGAAACACCATATATTTT	CASSSQQGGAGNTIYF
NA	TRBV2	TRBJ2-7	NA	TGTGCCAGCAGTCAGGAATCCTACGAGCAGTACTTC	CASSQESYEQYF
NA	TRBV7-9	TRBJ2-5	medium-sized	TGTGCCAGCAGCTACGGTGGCGAGACCCAGTACTTC	CASSYGGETQYF
NA	TRBV11-2	TRBJ2-2	many	TGTGCCAGCAGCTTATTTGGGGCCACGAACACCGGGGAGCTGTTTTTT	CASSLFGATNTGELFF
TRBD2	TRBV20-1	TRBJ2-7	once	TGCAGTGCTGTTGGACTAGCGGGTAGACCCTACGAGCAGTACTTC	CSAVGLAGRPYEQYF
TRBD1	TRBV19	TRBJ1-5	many	TGTGCCAGTAATACTCAGGGGGCGCGGCAGCAGCCCCAGCATTTT	CASNTQGARQQPQHF
NA	TRBV30	TRBJ1-1	NA	TGTGCCTGGAGTCCACAGGGATCTGAAGCTTTCTTT	CAWSPQGSEAFF
NA	TRBV11-3	TRBJ2-1	many	TGTGCCAGCAGCTTAATGGACGGCAATGAGCAGTTCTTC	CASSLMDGNEQFF
NA	TRBV20-1	TRBJ2-7	medium-sized	TGCAGTGCCCGAAGGGGTTACGAGCAGTACTTC	CSARRGYEQYF
TRBD2	TRBV27	TRBJ2-7	many	TGTGCCAGCGGCACTAGCGTCAGCTCCTACGAGCAGTACTTC	CASGTSVSSYEQYF
NA	TRBV11-3	TRBJ1-5	many	TGTGCCAGCAGCTTAGCAGGGTCGGAGCAGCCCCAGCATTTT	CASSLAGSEQPQHF
NA	TRBV24-1	TRBJ2-7	NA	TGTGCCACCAGTGCTAGACAGGACGAATACGAGCAGTACTTC	CATSARQDEYEQYF
NA	TRBV13	TRBJ2-2	many	TGTGCCAGCAGCCTCCGGTCGGGCCGCACCGGGGAGCTGTTTTTT	CASSLRSGRTGELFF
TRBD1	TRBV6-1	TRBJ2-6	many	TGTGCCAGCAGTGAAGCTGGTGGCAGGGGGCGCGGTGGGGCCAACGTCCTGACTTTC	CASSEAGGRGRGGANVLTF
NA	TRBV27	TRBJ1-2	many	TGTGCCAGCAGTGGGGGGGACGGGATCCACACCTTC	CASSGGDGIHTF
NA	TRBV12-3/TRBV12-4	TRBJ1-2	many	TGTGCCAGCAGGGGAGGGAATAACTATGGCTACACCTTC	CASRGGNNYGYTF
NA	TRBV7-2	TRBJ2-2	NA	TGTGCCAGCAGCTCAACACTTAAGGGGACCGGGGAGCTGTTTTTT	CASSSTLKGTGELFF
NA	TRBV2	TRBJ1-1	NA	TGTGCCAGCAGCGGCGTGATAATGAACACTGAAGCTTTCTTT	CASSGVIMNTEAFF
NA	TRBV3-1	TRBJ1-4	many	TGTGCCAGCAGCCAAACAATTGGGAGTTATAATGAAAAACTGTTTTTT	CASSQTIGSYNEKLFF
NA	TRBV12-3/TRBV12-4	TRBJ1-6	NA	TGTGCCAGCAGTTTTCGGCAGGATAATTCACCCCTCCACTTT	CASSFRQDNSPLHF
NA	TRBV20-1	TRBJ1-2	medium-sized	TGCAGTGGCGAGAAGGGCGGTGGCTATGGCTACACCTTC	CSGEKGGGYGYTF